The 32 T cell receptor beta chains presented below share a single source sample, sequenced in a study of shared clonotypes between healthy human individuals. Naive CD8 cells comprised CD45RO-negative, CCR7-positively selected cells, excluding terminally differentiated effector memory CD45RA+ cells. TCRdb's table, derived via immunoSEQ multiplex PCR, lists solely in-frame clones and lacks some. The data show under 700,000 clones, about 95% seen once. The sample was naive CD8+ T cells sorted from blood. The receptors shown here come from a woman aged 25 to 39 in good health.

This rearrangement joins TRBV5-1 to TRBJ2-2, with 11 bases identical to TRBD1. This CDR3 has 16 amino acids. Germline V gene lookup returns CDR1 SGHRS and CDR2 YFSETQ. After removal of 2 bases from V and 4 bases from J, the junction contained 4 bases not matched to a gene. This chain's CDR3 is CASSFSGTGGTGELFF. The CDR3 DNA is TGCGCCAGCAGCTTTTCCGGGACAGGGGGCACCGGGGAGCTGTTTTTT. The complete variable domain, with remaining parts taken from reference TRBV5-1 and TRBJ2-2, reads KAGVTQTPRYLIKTRGQQVTLSCSPISGHRSVSWYQQTPGQGLQFLFEYFSETQRNKGNFPGRFSGRQFSNSRSEMNVSTLELGDSALYLCASSFSGTGGTGELFFGEGSRLTVL.

The CDR3 DNA follows: TGTGCCAGCAGTGAGACAGGCGGTGGGATCATTTTCAATCAGCCCCAGCATTTT. Its protein product is CASSETGGGIIFNQPQHF. The genes are TRBV6-1 and TRBJ1-5; a weak D match, TRBD1 (6 bases). V lost 3 bases and J 3 bases, leaving 21 bases between the germline ends. The CDR3 length is 18 residues. CDR1 MNHNS and CDR2 SASEGT come from the germline V gene.

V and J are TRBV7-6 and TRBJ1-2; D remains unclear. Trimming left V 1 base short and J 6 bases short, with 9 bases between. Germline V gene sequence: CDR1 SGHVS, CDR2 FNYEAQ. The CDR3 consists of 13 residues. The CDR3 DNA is TGTGCCAGCAGCTTAGGGGAGGGAGATGGCTACACCTTC. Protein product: CASSLGEGDGYTF.

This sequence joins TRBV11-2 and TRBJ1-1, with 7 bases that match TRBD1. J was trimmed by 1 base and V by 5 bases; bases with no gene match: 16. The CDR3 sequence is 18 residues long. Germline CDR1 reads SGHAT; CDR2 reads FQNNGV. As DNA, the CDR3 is TGTGCCAGCAGCCCCAGGGGGGAGGGGGCTGGGTGGAACACTGAAGCTTTCTTT. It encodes CASSPRGEGAGWNTEAFF.

CDR3 protein: CASTLGDSYEQYF. Written as DNA, the CDR3 is TGTGCCAGCACCCTCGGCGATTCCTACGAGCAGTACTTC. This chain joins TRBV6-5 and TRBJ2-7; D unresolved. The ends were cut back, 7 bases at V and 1 base at J, with 11 bases in the middle. CDR1 is MNHEY, CDR2 SVGAGI, per germline. The CDR3 runs to 13 residues.

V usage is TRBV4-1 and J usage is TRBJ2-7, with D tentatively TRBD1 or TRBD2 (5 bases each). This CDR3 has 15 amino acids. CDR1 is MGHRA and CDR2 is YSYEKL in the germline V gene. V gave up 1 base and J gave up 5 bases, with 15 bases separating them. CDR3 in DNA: TGCGCCAGCAGCCAAGTGCTAGCTTCAGGGCACGAGCAGTACTTC. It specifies CASSQVLASGHEQYF.

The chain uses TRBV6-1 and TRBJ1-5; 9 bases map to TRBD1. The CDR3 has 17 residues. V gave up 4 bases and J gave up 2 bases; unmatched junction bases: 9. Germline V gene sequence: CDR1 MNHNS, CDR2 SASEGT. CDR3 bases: TGTGCCAGCAGTGGATATGGGACAGGGTGGCGCAATCAGCCCCAGCATTTT. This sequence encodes CASSGYGTGWRNQPQHF.

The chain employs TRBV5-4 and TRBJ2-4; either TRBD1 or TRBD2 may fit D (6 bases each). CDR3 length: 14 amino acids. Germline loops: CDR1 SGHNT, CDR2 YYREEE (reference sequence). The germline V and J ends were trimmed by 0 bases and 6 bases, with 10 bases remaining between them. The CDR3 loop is CASSLEGGTNIQYF. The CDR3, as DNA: TGTGCCAGCAGCTTGGAGGGGGGTACAAACATTCAGTACTTC.

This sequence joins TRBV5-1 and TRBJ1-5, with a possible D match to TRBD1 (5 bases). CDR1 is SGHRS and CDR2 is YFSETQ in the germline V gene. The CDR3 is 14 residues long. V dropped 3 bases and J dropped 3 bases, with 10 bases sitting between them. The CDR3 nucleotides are TGCGCCAGCAGCTGGGGGGGATACAATCAGCCCCAGCATTTT. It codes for CASSWGGYNQPQHF.

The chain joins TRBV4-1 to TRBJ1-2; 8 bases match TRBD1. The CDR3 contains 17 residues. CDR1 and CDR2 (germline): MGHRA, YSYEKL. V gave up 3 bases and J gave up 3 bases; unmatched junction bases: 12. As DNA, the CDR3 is TGCGCCAGCAGCCACATTGCGAACCCGACAGGGGACTATGGCTACACCTTC. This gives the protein CASSHIANPTGDYGYTF.

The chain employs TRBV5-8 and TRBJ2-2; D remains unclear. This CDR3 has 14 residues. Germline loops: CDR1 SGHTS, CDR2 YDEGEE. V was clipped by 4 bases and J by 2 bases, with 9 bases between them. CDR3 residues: CASSLVLNTGELFF. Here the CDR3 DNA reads TGTGCCAGCAGCCTTGTACTCAACACCGGGGAGCTGTTTTTT.

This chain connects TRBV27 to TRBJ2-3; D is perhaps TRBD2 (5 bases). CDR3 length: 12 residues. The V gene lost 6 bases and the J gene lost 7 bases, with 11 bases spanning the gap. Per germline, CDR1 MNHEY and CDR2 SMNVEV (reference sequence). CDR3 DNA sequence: TGTGCCAGCAGCAGTCCCGGGAATACGCAGTATTTT. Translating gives CASSSPGNTQYF.

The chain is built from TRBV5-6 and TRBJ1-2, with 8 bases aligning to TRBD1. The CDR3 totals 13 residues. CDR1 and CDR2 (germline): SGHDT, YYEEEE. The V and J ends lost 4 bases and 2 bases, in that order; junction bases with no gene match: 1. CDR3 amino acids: CASSPGGNYGYTF. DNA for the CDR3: TGTGCCAGCAGCCCAGGGGGCAACTATGGCTACACCTTC.

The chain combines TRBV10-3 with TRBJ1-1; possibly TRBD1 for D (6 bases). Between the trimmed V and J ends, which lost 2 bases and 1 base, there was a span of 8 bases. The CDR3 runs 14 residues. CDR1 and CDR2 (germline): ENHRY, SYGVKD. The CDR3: CAISEPGENTEAFF. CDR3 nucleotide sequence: TGTGCCATCAGTGAGCCAGGGGAGAACACTGAAGCTTTCTTT.

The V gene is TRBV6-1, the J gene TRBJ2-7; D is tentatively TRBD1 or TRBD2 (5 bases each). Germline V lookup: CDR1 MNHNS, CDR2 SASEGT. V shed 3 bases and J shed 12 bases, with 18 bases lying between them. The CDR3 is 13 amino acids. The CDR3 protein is CASSETSRDPPYF. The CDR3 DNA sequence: TGTGCCAGCAGTGAGACCTCCCGGGACCCACCGTACTTC.

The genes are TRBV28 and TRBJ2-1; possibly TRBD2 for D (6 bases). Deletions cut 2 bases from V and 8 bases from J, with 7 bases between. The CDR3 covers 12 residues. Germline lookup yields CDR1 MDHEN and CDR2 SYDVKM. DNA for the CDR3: TGTGCCAGCAGTTTACTAGCGTATGAGCAGTTCTTC. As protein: CASSLLAYEQFF.

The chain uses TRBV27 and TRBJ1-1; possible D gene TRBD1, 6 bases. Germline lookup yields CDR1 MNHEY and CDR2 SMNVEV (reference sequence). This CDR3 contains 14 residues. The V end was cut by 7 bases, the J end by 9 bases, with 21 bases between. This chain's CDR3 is CASTPVGGRSKAFF. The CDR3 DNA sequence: TGTGCCAGCACCCCGGTCGGGGGCAGAAGTAAAGCTTTCTTT.

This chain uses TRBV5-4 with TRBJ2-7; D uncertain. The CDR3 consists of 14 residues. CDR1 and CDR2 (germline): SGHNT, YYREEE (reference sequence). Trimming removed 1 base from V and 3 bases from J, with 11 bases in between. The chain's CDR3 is CASSLRGRSYEQYF. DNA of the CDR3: TGTGCCAGCAGCTTGCGCGGACGCAGCTACGAGCAGTACTTC. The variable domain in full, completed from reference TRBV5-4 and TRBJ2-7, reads ETGVTQSPTHLIKTRGQQVTLRCSSQSGHNTVSWYQQALGQGPQFIFQYYREEENGRGNFPPRFSGLQFPNYSSELNVNALELDDSALYLCASSLRGRSYEQYFGPGTRLTVT.

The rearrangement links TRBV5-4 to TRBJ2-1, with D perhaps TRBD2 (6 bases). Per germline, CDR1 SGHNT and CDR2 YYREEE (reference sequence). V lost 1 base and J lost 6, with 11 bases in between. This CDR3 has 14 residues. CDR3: CASSLSGGPNEQFF. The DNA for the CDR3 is TGTGCCAGCAGCTTGAGTGGAGGGCCCAATGAGCAGTTCTTC.

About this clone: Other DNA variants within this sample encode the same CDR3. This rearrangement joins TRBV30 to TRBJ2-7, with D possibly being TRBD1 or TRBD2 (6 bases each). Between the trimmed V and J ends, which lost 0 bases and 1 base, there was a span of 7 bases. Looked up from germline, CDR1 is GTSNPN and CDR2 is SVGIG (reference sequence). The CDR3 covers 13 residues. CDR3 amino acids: CAWSVGGSYEQYF. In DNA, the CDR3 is TGTGCCTGGAGTGTAGGGGGGTCCTACGAGCAGTACTTC.

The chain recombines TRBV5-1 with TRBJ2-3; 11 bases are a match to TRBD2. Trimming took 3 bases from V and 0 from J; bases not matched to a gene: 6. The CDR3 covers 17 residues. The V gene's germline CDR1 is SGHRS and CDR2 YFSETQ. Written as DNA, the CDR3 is TGCGCCAGCAGCTGGGGGCGACTAGCGGGAAGCACAGATACGCAGTATTTT. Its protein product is CASSWGRLAGSTDTQYF.

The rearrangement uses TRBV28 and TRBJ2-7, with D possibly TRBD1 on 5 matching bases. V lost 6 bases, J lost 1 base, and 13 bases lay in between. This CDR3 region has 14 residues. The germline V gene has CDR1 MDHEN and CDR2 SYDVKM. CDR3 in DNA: TGTGCCAGCAGCCGACCCGACAGTTCCTACGAGCAGTACTTC. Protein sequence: CASSRPDSSYEQYF.

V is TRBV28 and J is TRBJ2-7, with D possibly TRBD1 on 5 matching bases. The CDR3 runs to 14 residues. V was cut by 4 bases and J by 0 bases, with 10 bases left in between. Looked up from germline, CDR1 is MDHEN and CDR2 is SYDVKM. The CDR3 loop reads CASSSGFSSYEQYF. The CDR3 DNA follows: TGTGCCAGCAGTTCAGGGTTTAGCTCCTACGAGCAGTACTTC.

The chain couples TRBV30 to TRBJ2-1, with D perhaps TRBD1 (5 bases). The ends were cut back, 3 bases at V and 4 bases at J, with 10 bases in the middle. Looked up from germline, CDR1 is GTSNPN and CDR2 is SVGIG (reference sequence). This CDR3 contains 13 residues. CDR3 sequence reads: CAWRKTGYNEQFF. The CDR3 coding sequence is TGTGCCTGGAGAAAAACAGGATACAATGAGCAGTTCTTC. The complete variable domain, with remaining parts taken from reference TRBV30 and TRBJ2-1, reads SQTIHQWPATLVQPVGSPLSLECTVEGTSNPNLYWYRQAAGRGLQLLFYSVGIGQISSEVPQNLSASRPQDRQFILSSKKLLLSDSGFYLCAWRKTGYNEQFFGPGTRLTVL.

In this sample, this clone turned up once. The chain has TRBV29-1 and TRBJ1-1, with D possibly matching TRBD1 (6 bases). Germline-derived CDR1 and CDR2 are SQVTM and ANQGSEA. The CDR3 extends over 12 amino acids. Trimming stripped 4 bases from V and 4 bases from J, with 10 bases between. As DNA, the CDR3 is TGCAGCGTTGGGACAGTTTCCACTGAAGCTTTCTTT. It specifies CSVGTVSTEAFF.

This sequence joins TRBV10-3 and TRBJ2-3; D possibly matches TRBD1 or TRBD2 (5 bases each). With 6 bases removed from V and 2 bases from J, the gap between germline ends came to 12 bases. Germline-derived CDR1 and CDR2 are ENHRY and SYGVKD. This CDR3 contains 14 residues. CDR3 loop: CAISERGLTDTQYF. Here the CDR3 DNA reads TGTGCCATCAGCGAACGGGGCCTCACAGATACGCAGTATTTT.

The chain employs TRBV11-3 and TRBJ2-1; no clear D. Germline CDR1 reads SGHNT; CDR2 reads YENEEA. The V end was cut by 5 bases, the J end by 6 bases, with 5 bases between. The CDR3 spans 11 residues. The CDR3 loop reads CASSPGNEQFF. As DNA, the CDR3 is TGTGCCAGCAGCCCGGGCAATGAGCAGTTCTTC.

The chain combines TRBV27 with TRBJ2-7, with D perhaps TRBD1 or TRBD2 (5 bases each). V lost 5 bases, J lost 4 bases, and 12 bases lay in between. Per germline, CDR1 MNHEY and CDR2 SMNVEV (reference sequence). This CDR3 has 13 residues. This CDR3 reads CASSEGPYYEQYF. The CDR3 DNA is TGTGCCAGCAGTGAGGGACCATATTACGAGCAGTACTTC.

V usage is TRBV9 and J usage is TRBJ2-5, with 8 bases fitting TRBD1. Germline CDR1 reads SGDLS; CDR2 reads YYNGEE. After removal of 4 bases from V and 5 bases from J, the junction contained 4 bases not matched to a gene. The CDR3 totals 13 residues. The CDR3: CASSTTGVETQYF. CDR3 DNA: TGTGCCAGCAGCACGACAGGGGTTGAGACCCAGTACTTC.

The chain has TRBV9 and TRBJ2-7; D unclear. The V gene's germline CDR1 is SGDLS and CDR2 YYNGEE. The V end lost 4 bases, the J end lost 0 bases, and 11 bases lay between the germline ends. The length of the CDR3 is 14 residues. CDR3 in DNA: TGTGCCAGCAGCACCGGACGGAGCTCCTACGAGCAGTACTTC. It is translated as CASSTGRSSYEQYF.

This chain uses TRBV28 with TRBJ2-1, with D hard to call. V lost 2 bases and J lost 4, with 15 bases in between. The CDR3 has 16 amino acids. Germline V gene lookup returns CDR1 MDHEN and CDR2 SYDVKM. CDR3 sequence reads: CASSLPPRLSYNEQFF. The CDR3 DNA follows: TGTGCCAGCAGTTTACCCCCGAGACTTTCATACAATGAGCAGTTCTTC. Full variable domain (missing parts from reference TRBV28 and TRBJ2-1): DVKVTQSSRYLVKRTGEKVFLECVQDMDHENMFWYRQDPGLGLRLIYFSYDVKMKEKGDIPEGYSVSREKKERFSLILESASTNQTSMYLCASSLPPRLSYNEQFFGPGTRLTVL.

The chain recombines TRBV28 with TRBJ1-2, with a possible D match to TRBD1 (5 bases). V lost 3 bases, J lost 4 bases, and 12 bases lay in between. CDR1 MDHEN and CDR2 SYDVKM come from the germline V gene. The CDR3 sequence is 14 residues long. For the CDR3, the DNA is TGTGCCAGCAGTTTCGTGTCAGGGACCTATGGCTACACCTTC. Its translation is CASSFVSGTYGYTF.